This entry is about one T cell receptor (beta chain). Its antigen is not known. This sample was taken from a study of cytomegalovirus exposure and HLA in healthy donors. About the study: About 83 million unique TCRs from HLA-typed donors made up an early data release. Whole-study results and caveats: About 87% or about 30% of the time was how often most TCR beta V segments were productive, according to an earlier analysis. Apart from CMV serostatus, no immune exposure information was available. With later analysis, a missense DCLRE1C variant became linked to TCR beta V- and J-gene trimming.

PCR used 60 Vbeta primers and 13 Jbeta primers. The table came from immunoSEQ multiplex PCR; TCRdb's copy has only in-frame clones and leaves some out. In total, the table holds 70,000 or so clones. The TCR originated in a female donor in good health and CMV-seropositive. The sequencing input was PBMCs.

The CDR3 protein is CASSPVAGSEKLFF. For the CDR3, the DNA is TGTGCCAGCTCACCCGTGGCAGGGTCTGAAAAACTGTTTTTT. The V call is TRBV18, the J call TRBJ1-4, with a tentative D call TRBD1 (5 bases). There are 14 residues in the CDR3. Trimming stripped 3 bases from V and 7 bases from J, with 12 bases between. The germline V gene encodes CDR1 KGHSH and CDR2 LQKENI.